This TCR beta chain was retrieved from a study of shared clonotypes between healthy human individuals (dated by TCRdb to the early 2020s). Regarding the complete study: The cohort comprised a couple of women and a few men aged 18 to 49 years. For each donor, CD4 naive and CD4 memory were each given three plates, CD8 naive was given two plates, and CD8 memory was given one plate. To estimate repertoire size and how much clonotype sharing occurs between individuals, the study deeply sequenced the blood TCR repertoires of five or six healthy adults. To increase sequencing depth and limit assay-specific biases, TCR repertoire library preparation and sequencing were carried out by different laboratories using diverse techniques. Each donor's leukapheresis produced roughly between about 0.85 and 10 billion PBMCs.

The germline V gene gives CDR1 as SQVTM and CDR2 as ANQGSEA. From the cysteine through the phenylalanine, the CDR3 covers 12 amino acids. The only DNA kept is the CDR3, 36 bases in frame from the first base. Trimming costs V 7 bases and J 0 bases, and their ends lie 8 bases apart. Overall study outcomes, separate from this receptor: Incomplete sequencing was indicated by rarefaction of sorted-subset datasets, despite the large sequencing depth. Naive subsets generally had larger estimated clonotype richness than memory subsets. Sampling was restricted to blood, and TCR repertoires in tissue are likely to differ from TCR repertoires in blood. Pairwise subsampling led to the expectation that sequencing depth would affect the degree of clonotype sharing among donors. The small number of donors limited the genetic and exposure-history diversity represented. Higher generation probabilities were observed for clonotypes shared by all four sorted-subset donors than for non-shared clonotypes. Approximately 4.8% of naive CD4, 3% to 3.5% of naive CD8, 2.3% of memory CD4, and 0.35% to 0.4% of memory CD8 clonotypes were shared across a few donors.

A remark on this clone: Its antigen remains unidentified. It has no much larger one-base neighbor in the sample; base qualities were not kept.

Healthy HIV-negative adults with no recently reported acute infections or vaccinations were included as donors. Only Caucasian adults living in Nashville, Tennessee, USA were represented among the donors. Magnetic negative selection was used to enrich CD4+ T cells, after which naive cells were positively selected on CD45RA and the negative fraction became the memory subset. Blood was collected by leukapheresis, and PBMCs were isolated by Ficoll-Histopaque density gradient centrifugation and then cryopreserved in liquid nitrogen vapor phase. Purity and quantity of every magnetically sorted T cell population were checked by analytical flow cytometry. Genomic DNA was isolated from every sorted fraction and measured by UV absorbance on a Nanodrop 2000c. TCR CDR3 regions were amplified from genomic DNA by multiplex PCR using the deep immunoSEQ assay. Genomic DNA extracted from each cell subset was distributed evenly over all wells of several immunoSEQ 96-well plates, and each plate served as one replicate. Each replicate PCR for sorted subsets received around 210 ng genomic DNA, equal to tens of thousands of T cell genomes. Purified libraries were measured with a Qubit 3.0 fluorometer, size-checked on a Bioanalyzer 2100, and measured again with the KAPA Library Quantification kit. A separate single-read 150-cycle Illumina NextSeq 550 flow cell was used to sequence each immunoSEQ 96-well plate. On the authors' methods: Because only junctional sequences without quality scores were contained in the immunoSEQ output, filtering matching that applied to full-length reads could not be performed. Sequences were annotated with PyIR, a Python wrapper for IgBLAST v1.9, and V/J genes and CDR3 were assigned using IMGT germline references. Any read was removed if the V/J assignment was weak (E-value above 1e-6), the CDR3 was missing, or the read contained stop codons, out-of-frame junctions, or ambiguous translated residues. V3J clonotypes were defined as sequences sharing the same inferred V gene, J gene, and CDR3 amino acid sequence. Percentage overlap between repertoires was calculated by dividing the number of shared unique clonotypes by the size of the smaller repertoire. Repertoire richness was assessed with RTK rarefaction, the Chao1 estimator, and Recon v2.1 estimates of unobserved clonotypes. Generation probabilities were computed with OLGA for all TCRbeta clonotypes obtained by the gDNA method from four donors. TCRdb's version of the immuneACCESS table is confined to in-frame rearrangements and falls short of the full clone set. An unresolved V gene accounts for under half of the shortfall where checked; the remainder is of unknown origin. V, J and clone size are taken as reported in that table, and D and trimming were inferred from the DNA itself. Across this sample there are some 500,000 clones, with approximately 95% seen only once. The ten largest clonotypes hold approximately 0.06% of the sample.

This chain is built from TRBV29-1 and TRBJ2-3; TRBD2 is perhaps the D gene, given 5 matching bases. This clonotype was sampled from a young woman in good health. What was sequenced was naive CD4+ T cells sorted from blood. The meaning of the sample's cell subset or site label: CD45RA+ positively selected. The DNA sequence is TGCAGCGAAAAGCGGAGCACAGATACGCAGTATTTT. Translation gives CSEKRSTDTQYF.